This T cell receptor beta chain was sequenced in a study of blood T cells in healthy people across ages. The use of a sample-barcoded 5' primer and a J-beta primer mix characterized a second PCR of about 7 to 12 cycles. TCRdb re-called the 5' RACE reads through MiXCR, storing one row per CDR3 protein. The table has fewer than 2,000,000 distinct CDR3 sequences, roughly a third seen once. V shed 0 bases, J shed 7 bases, and the junction held 10 bases outside the gene matches. In germline, CDR1 is LGHDT, CDR2 YNNKEL (reference sequence). The CDR3 totals 17 residues. The people who gave samples were healthy Caucasians from Russia, aged about 6 to 100. Every participating donor contributed around 9.5 milliliters of peripheral blood through a draw.

This clonotype was sampled from a woman aged 25 to 39 in good health. J is TRBJ2-3 and V is TRBV3-1, with 10 nucleotides matching TRBD2. The sample taken for sequencing was blood. CDR3 sequence reads: CASSQDPRAGGPYTQYF. Here the CDR3 DNA reads TGTGCCAGCAGCCAAGACCCGCGAGCGGGAGGGCCGTATACGCAGTATTTT.